Sequencing of this T cell receptor beta chain was carried out in a study of cytomegalovirus exposure and HLA in healthy donors. Study conclusions and caveats: Using the classifier, cytomegalovirus status was reportedly diagnosed with high specificity and sensitivity.

Turning to this clone: Its antigen is still unknown.

Trimming stripped 0 bases from V and 10 bases from J, with 8 bases between. The CDR3 is 12 amino acids. Germline V gene data show CDR1 as SGHRS and CDR2 as YFSETQ. Measured with immunoSEQ multiplex PCR; TCRdb has only the in-frame clones, and not every one. The sample lists a few hundred thousand clones, around 86% occurring once. The V and J genes are TRBV5-1 and TRBJ2-1; D is perhaps TRBD2 (5 bases). The source is a young woman in good health and CMV-seronegative. The sample taken for sequencing was PBMCs. The CDR3, as DNA: TGCGCCAGCAGCTTGGCTCCGGGGGAGCAGTTCTTC. This encodes CASSLAPGEQFF. Together with reference TRBV5-1 and TRBJ2-1, the CDR3 gives the full variable domain: KAGVTQTPRYLIKTRGQQVTLSCSPISGHRSVSWYQQTPGQGLQFLFEYFSETQRNKGNFPGRFSGRQFSNSRSEMNVSTLELGDSALYLCASSLAPGEQFFGPGTRLTVL.